Listed here are 21 T cell receptor beta chains from one sample, sequenced in a study of blood T cell repertoires in COVID-19. Profiled with immunoSEQ multiplex PCR; TCRdb holds only in-frame clones, not every one. In the table there are about 230,000 clones, 75% to 90% of which are singletons. Sequenced input: peripheral blood. The receptors were sampled from a man in his forties with acute or convalescent COVID-19.

The rearrangement links TRBV29-1 to TRBJ1-1; D remains unclear. V was trimmed by 1 base and J by 0 bases, leaving 6 bases between them. From germline, CDR1 is SQVTM and CDR2 ANQGSEA. This CDR3 region has 13 residues. CDR3 loop: CSVEAGMNTEAFF. The CDR3 bases are TGCAGCGTTGAAGCCGGTATGAACACTGAAGCTTTCTTT. The variable domain in full, completed from reference TRBV29-1 and TRBJ1-1, reads SAVISQKPSRDICQRGTSLTIQCQVDSQVTMMFWYRQQPGQSLTLIATANQGSEATYESGFVIDKFPISRPNLTFSTLTVSNMSPEDSSIYLCSVEAGMNTEAFFGQGTRLTVV.

V gene TRBV30 combines with J gene TRBJ1-5; a weak D match, TRBD1 (5 bases). Germline values: CDR1 GTSNPN, CDR2 SVGIG (reference sequence). This CDR3 comprises 14 residues. Trimming removed 0 bases from V and 7 bases from J, with 13 bases in between. CDR3 amino acids: CAWSVSAGKQPQHF. The CDR3 DNA sequence: TGTGCCTGGAGTGTAAGTGCAGGGAAGCAGCCCCAGCATTTT.

This clone was counted at least ten times. The chain carries TRBV6-5 and TRBJ1-1; D is unclear. The length of the CDR3 is 15 residues. Germline CDR1 is MNHEY and CDR2 is SVGAGI. V lost 2 bases and J lost 0, with 10 bases in between. As DNA, the CDR3 is TGTGCCAGCAGTTACGACGGGTTTTTGAACACTGAAGCTTTCTTT. Residues: CASSYDGFLNTEAFF.

The count of this clone is one. J is TRBJ1-2 and V is TRBV19; 9 bases match TRBD1. With V trimmed by 7 bases and J by 2 bases, 5 bases remained unmatched. Germline V CDR1 and CDR2: LNHDA, SQIVND (reference sequence). This CDR3 is 14 amino acids long. Written as DNA, the CDR3 is TGTGCCAGTACATCCGGGACAGGGAACTATGGCTACACCTTC. Translated, it gives CASTSGTGNYGYTF. The full variable domain, in which reference TRBV19 and TRBJ1-2 provide the parts outside the CDR3, is DGGITQSPKYLFRKEGQNVTLSCEQNLNHDAMYWYRQDPGQGLRLIYYSQIVNDFQKGDIAEGYSVSREKKESFPLTVTSAQKNPTAFYLCASTSGTGNYGYTFGSGTRLTVV.

The CDR3 protein is CASSPLGAGGANTGELFF. DNA of the CDR3: TGTGCCAGCTCACCACTTGGGGCAGGGGGCGCGAACACCGGGGAGCTGTTTTTT. J is TRBJ2-2 and V is TRBV18; 8 bases agree with TRBD1. The CDR3 totals 18 residues. Germline V gives CDR1 KGHSH, CDR2 LQKENI. With 1 base clipped from V and 0 bases from J, the junction kept 7 bases outside the gene matches. The full variable domain, rest sourced from reference TRBV18 and TRBJ2-2, is NAGVMQNPRHLVRRRGQEARLRCSPMKGHSHVYWYRQLPEEGLKFMVYLQKENIIDESGMPKERFSAEFPKEGPSILRIQQVVRGDSAAYFCASSPLGAGGANTGELFFGEGSRLTVL.

Concerning this clone itself: Different DNA sequences within this sample yield the same CDR3. The chain recombines TRBV18 with TRBJ1-1; 9 bases fit TRBD1. The length of the CDR3 is 14 residues. Looked up from germline, CDR1 is KGHSH and CDR2 is LQKENI. V lost 3 bases, J lost 1 base, and 0 bases stayed unmatched. CDR3 in amino acids: CASSPGQGNTEAFF. DNA for the CDR3: TGTGCCAGCTCACCGGGACAGGGGAACACTGAAGCTTTCTTT.

V and J are TRBV9 and TRBJ1-1, with D tentatively TRBD1 (5 bases). Germline CDR1 SGDLS, CDR2 YYNGEE. The ends were cut back, 3 bases at V and 3 bases at J, with 24 bases in the middle. This CDR3 has 18 residues. CDR3 residues: CASSASEGPTMRDTEAFF. The CDR3 DNA reads TGTGCCAGCAGCGCGTCGGAGGGGCCCACAATGCGGGACACTGAAGCTTTCTTT.

V is TRBV6-5 and J is TRBJ2-1; 8 positions agree with TRBD2. This CDR3 has 14 amino acids. The germline V gene encodes CDR1 MNHEY and CDR2 SVGAGI. J gave up 9 bases and V 3 bases, and 7 bases lay outside the gene matches. DNA for the CDR3: TGTGCCAGCAGTTATAACGGGAGGGCCAGTGAGCAGTTCTTC. Its protein product is CASSYNGRASEQFF.

This clone was recorded a few times. The chain joins TRBV5-6 to TRBJ1-3; no clear D. V was trimmed by 0 bases and J by 10 bases, leaving 8 bases between them. The CDR3 covers 12 residues. Germline CDR1 reads SGHDT; CDR2 reads YYEEEE. The CDR3 DNA reads as TGTGCCAGCAGCTTGGCGGGTGAGACCATATATTTT. Translation gives CASSLAGETIYF.

The chain employs TRBV15 and TRBJ2-4, with D possibly TRBD2 on 5 matching bases. The germline gives CDR1 LNHNV, CDR2 YYDKDF (reference sequence). V lost 3 bases to trimming and J lost 0 bases, with 12 bases between them. The CDR3 consists of 16 residues. The CDR3, as DNA: TGTGCCACCAGCAGTTGGACTGTCGAAGCCAAAAACATTCAGTACTTC. It translates to CATSSWTVEAKNIQYF.

A word on this clone: A junction boundary mismatches the germline segment, possibly from a read error. The chain has TRBV5-1 and TRBJ1-1; D uncertain. The CDR3 consists of 13 residues. CDR1 and CDR2 from the germline V gene are SGHRS and YFSETQ. In nucleotides, the CDR3 is TGCGCCAGCAGCTTGGGAAGGAACAGTGAAGCTTTCTTT. Protein: CASSLGRNSEAFF.

This clone was detected a few times. This rearrangement joins TRBV6-5 to TRBJ1-5, with D perhaps matching TRBD1 (6 bases). The ends were cut back, 4 bases at V and 1 base at J, with 8 bases in the middle. The CDR3 extends over 14 amino acids. CDR1 is MNHEY and CDR2 is SVGAGI in the germline V gene. The CDR3, as DNA: TGTGCCAGCAGTTGGACAGCGAGCAATCAGCCCCAGCATTTT. It is translated as CASSWTASNQPQHF.

On this clone itself: The DNA is left out, because the CDR3 cannot be placed on it with certainty; the CDR3 is given as TCRdb lists it. This sequence joins TRBV6-5 and TRBJ2-1; TRBD2 reflects the table's D call only, with no check against the DNA. Germline V CDR1 and CDR2: MNHEY, SVGAGI. From its first to its last residue, the CDR3 has 15 amino acids. The CDR3 is CASSSSGLADNEQFF.

The chain carries TRBV19 and TRBJ1-1; 9 nucleotides align to TRBD1. V lost 3 bases to trimming and J lost 3 bases; unmatched junction nucleotides: 5. Germline values: CDR1 LNHDA, CDR2 SQIVND (reference sequence). CDR3 size: 15 residues. The CDR3 coding sequence is TGTGCCAGTAGTATCACCGGGACAGGGTACACTGAAGCTTTCTTT. Translated: CASSITGTGYTEAFF.

The chain has TRBV4-3 and TRBJ2-1, with a tentative D call TRBD2 (5 bases). The length of the CDR3 is 14 residues. Germline V gene lookup returns CDR1 LGHNA and CDR2 YSLEER. Between the trimmed V and J ends, which lost 0 bases and 4 bases, there was a span of 7 bases. The DNA of the CDR3 is TGCGCCAGCAGCCAAGACGGACTTTACAATGAGCAGTTCTTC. Its translation: CASSQDGLYNEQFF.

The V gene is TRBV5-6, the J gene TRBJ1-4, with D uncertain. The CDR3 has 14 residues. The V end was cut by 1 base, the J end by 8 bases, with 12 bases between. Germline CDR1 and CDR2: SGHDT and YYEEEE. CDR3: CASSLTGNGEKLFF. The CDR3 DNA reads TGTGCCAGCAGCTTGACCGGGAACGGGGAAAAACTGTTTTTT.

The V and J genes are TRBV2 and TRBJ1-3; D gene uncertain. Germline CDR1 reads SNHLY; CDR2 reads FYNNEI. The CDR3 totals 14 residues. The V and J ends lost 8 bases and 0 bases respectively, with 11 bases between them. CDR3 sequence: CASADSRSGNTIYF. The CDR3 nucleotides are TGTGCCAGCGCAGATAGCCGCTCTGGAAACACCATATATTTT.

The gene calls are TRBV7-9 and TRBJ1-1; unclear D gene. This CDR3 has 12 amino acids. V was pared by 1 base and J by 11 bases, with 11 bases between. Looked up from germline, CDR1 is SEHNR and CDR2 is FQNEAQ (reference sequence). This CDR3 reads CASSLDVSLAFF. The CDR3 DNA reads as TGTGCCAGCAGCTTAGATGTCAGTTTGGCTTTCTTT. Supplemented by reference TRBV7-9 and TRBJ1-1, the full variable domain reads DTGVSQNPRHKITKRGQNVTFRCDPISEHNRLYWYRQTLGQGPEFLTYFQNEAQLEKSRLLSDRFSAERPKGSFSTLEIQRTEQGDSAMYLCASSLDVSLAFFGQGTRLTVV.

In nucleotides, the CDR3 is TGTGCCAGCAGCCCACGGACAGGGTCTGGAAATGAGCAGTTCTTC. Amino acids: CASSPRTGSGNEQFF. The gene calls are TRBV11-1 and TRBJ2-1; 8 positions agree with TRBD1. Germline loops: CDR1 SGHAT, CDR2 FQDESV (reference sequence). Losses at the gene ends were 5 bases for V and 7 bases for J; bases not matched to a gene: 10. The CDR3 sequence is 15 residues long.

This clone was seen just once. The chain joins TRBV20-1 to TRBJ2-6; 7 nucleotides match TRBD1. This CDR3 comprises 17 residues. Germline trimming cut 3 bases from V and 1 base from J; bases unmatched to any gene: 9. In germline, CDR1 is DFQATT, CDR2 SNEGSKA (reference sequence). CDR3 protein: CSASSGQRPSGANVLTF. The CDR3, as DNA: TGCAGTGCTAGTTCGGGACAGCGCCCGTCTGGGGCCAACGTCCTGACTTTC.

The V and J genes are TRBV5-4 and TRBJ2-2, with TRBD2 identical over 12 bases. V shed 0 bases and J 9 bases; nucleotides not matched to a gene: 9. This CDR3 spans 17 amino acids. Per the germline V gene, CDR1 is SGHNT and CDR2 is YYREEE (reference sequence). CDR3 residues: CASSLGPGLAGTRELFF. The CDR3 nucleotides are TGTGCCAGCAGCTTGGGCCCCGGACTAGCGGGAACTAGGGAGCTGTTTTTT.